The clone carrying this T cell receptor beta chain was seen only a few times. Its antigen is undetermined. This sample is drawn from a study of blood T cells in healthy people across ages. Germline V gene sequence: CDR1 DFQATT, CDR2 SNEGSKA (reference sequence). Trimming took off 3 bases at V and 7 bases at J, with 21 bases between the two ends. The CDR3 sequence is 15 residues long. PCR was performed a second time for about 7 to 12 cycles using a sample-barcoded 5' primer and a J-beta primer mix. TCRdb re-called the 5' RACE reads with MiXCR, one entry per CDR3 protein. The table lists 790,000 or so distinct CDR3 sequences, 56% of them singletons. Study results and caveats: Relative to aged donors, long-lived donors carried more naive CD4+ cells and displayed higher diversity.

Material: blood. The clonotype originates from a man aged 35 to 55 in good health. The chain carries TRBV20-1 and TRBJ2-5, with D perhaps TRBD1 or TRBD2 (5 bases each). CDR3 coding DNA: TGCAGTGCTAGGGTCCCCCTCCAGGGCGGGTGGACCCAGTACTTC. As protein: CSARVPLQGGWTQYF.